The TCR beta chain described here comes from a study of shared clonotypes between healthy human individuals. DNA input for the unsorted PBMC replicate PCRs was around 300 ng, 25,000 to 35,000 T cell genomes. Unsorted PBMC DNA underwent sequencing on ten immunoSEQ deep assay plates. Some clones are missing from TCRdb's copy, which holds only in-frame ones; the method was immunoSEQ multiplex PCR. The top ten hold around 11% of the sample, which has a few hundred thousand clones, around 77% seen once. Points from the study as a whole: Genetic and exposure-history diversity was limited by the small donor number.

Points on this clone: Its antigen is undetermined.

Donors were Caucasian adults residing in Nashville, Tennessee, USA. Germline values: CDR1 SGHTA, CDR2 FQGNSA. CDR3 length: 15 amino acids. Trimming pared 5 bases from V and 4 bases from J, leaving 17 bases between. The sequence was collected from a middle-aged woman in good health. Some clones in this sample may be carry-over from other donors' samples. The chain carries TRBV7-2 and TRBJ1-1; no reliable D call. Sequences were obtained from PBMCs. CDR3 DNA: TGTGCCAGCAGCCTGGGTAGGGTCAGAGGCACTGAAGCTTTCTTT. It codes for CASSLGRVRGTEAFF. Full variable domain (remainder filled in from reference TRBV7-2 and TRBJ1-1): GAGVSQSPSNKVTEKGKDVELRCDPISGHTALYWYRQSLGQGLEFLIYFQGNSAPDKSGLPSDRFSAERTGGSVSTLTIQRTQQEDSAVYLCASSLGRVRGTEAFFGQGTRLTVV.